Described below is a single TCR beta chain sequence and its context. This record belongs to a study of shared clonotypes between healthy human individuals. V was clipped by 5 bases and J by 4 bases; unmatched bases: 8. This CDR3 is 14 amino acids long. Germline CDR1 reads SGHVS; CDR2 reads FQNEAQ. Profiling relied on immunoSEQ multiplex PCR, and the TCRdb table lists in-frame clones only, not all of them. The data contain 2 million to 2.5 million clones, over 85% of them singletons. The clonotype was recovered from a young man in good health. Some clones in this sample may be carry-over from other donors' samples. This sequence joins TRBV7-8 and TRBJ2-7, with TRBD2 identical over 7 bases. The sample taken for sequencing was naive CD4+ T cells from PBMCs. Subset here: CD45RA+ positively selected. CDR3 in DNA: TGTGCCAGCAGCGCCACTAGCGTGCTGTACGAGCAGTACTTC. Amino acids: CASSATSVLYEQYF.